This entry lists 19 T cell receptor beta chains sequenced from one sample in a study of CD8+CD57+ T cells in acquired aplastic anemia. Profiles of TCR beta VDJ and CDR3 were generated from a genomic DNA template. In TCRdb, the reads were re-called with MiXCR into one record per CDR3 protein. The table shows roughly 190,000 distinct CDR3 sequences, with about half occurring only once. The sequenced sample was sorted CD4+, CD8+, or CD8+CD57+ T cells (not recorded which) from PBMCs. The receptors were sampled from a human donor in good health, serving as a control.

In this sample, this clonotype turned up many times. The chain combines TRBV7-2 with TRBJ2-2; 10 bases are shared with TRBD1. Trimming at V came to 2 bases and at J to 6 bases, leaving 3 bases not matched to a gene. CDR1 is SGHTA, CDR2 FQGNSA, per germline. The CDR3 loop spans 15 amino acids. CDR3 DNA: TGTGCCAGCAGCTTAAGGGACAGGGGCCCCGGGGAGCTGTTTTTT. Translation gives CASSLRDRGPGELFF.

The chain carries TRBV7-6 and TRBJ2-7; 8 nucleotides match TRBD1. J gave up 4 bases and V 8 bases, and 13 bases lay outside the gene matches. This CDR3 has 15 amino acids. Germline assignment: CDR1 SGHVS and CDR2 FNYEAQ. In DNA form, the CDR3 reads TGTGCCAGCGCTATTTCCCCAGGGGGCGTGTACGAGCAGTACTTC. Its protein is CASAISPGGVYEQYF.

This clonotype showed up many times. This chain uses TRBV19 with TRBJ2-4, with 8 bases lining up with TRBD1. V lost 6 bases to trimming and J lost 0 bases; unmatched junction nucleotides: 7. The CDR3 is 16 residues long. CDR1 LNHDA and CDR2 SQIVND come from the germline V gene (reference sequence). CDR3 loop: CASSWTGNIAKNIQYF. As DNA, the CDR3 is TGTGCCAGTAGCTGGACAGGGAATATAGCCAAAAACATTCAGTACTTC.

The sample holds many counts of this clonotype. The chain couples TRBV14 to TRBJ1-1, with TRBD1 matching over 7 bases. Germline V gene lookup returns CDR1 SGHDN and CDR2 FVKESK. V dropped 0 bases and J dropped 0; count of bases not matched to a gene: 10. CDR3 length equals 18 residues. The DNA for the CDR3 is TGTGCCAGCAGCCAAGATTGGGGCAGGGGGAGGATGAACACTGAAGCTTTCTTT. This codes for CASSQDWGRGRMNTEAFF.

This clonotype was seen once. The chain has TRBV10-3 and TRBJ2-7; no clear D gene. The CDR3 consists of 12 residues. CDR1 is ENHRY, CDR2 SYGVKD, per germline. Trimming shortened V by 6 bases and J by 3 bases, and 9 bases separated the two germline ends. CDR3 sequence (DNA): TGTGCCATCAGACAAGCCGGCTACGAGCAGTACTTC. Protein product: CAIRQAGYEQYF.

The V call is TRBV14, the J call TRBJ1-2, with TRBD1 identical over 9 bases. Germline V gene lookup returns CDR1 SGHDN and CDR2 FVKESK. The V gene end was trimmed by 0 bases and the J gene end by 5 bases; junction bases not matched to a gene: 4. The CDR3 spans 15 residues. As DNA, the CDR3 is TGTGCCAGCAGCCAAGAACTGGGACAGGGTTATGGCTACACCTTC. This codes for CASSQELGQGYGYTF.

In its sample, this clonotype was seen many times. This chain connects TRBV5-1 to TRBJ2-7, with 7 nucleotides matching TRBD2. J gave up 3 bases and V 5 bases, and 8 bases lay outside the gene matches. Germline V gene data show CDR1 as SGHRS and CDR2 as YFSETQ. This CDR3 has 14 residues. CDR3 sequence reads: CASRGLVANYEQYF. The DNA of the CDR3 is TGCGCCAGCAGAGGACTAGTGGCAAACTACGAGCAGTACTTC.

V gene TRBV2 combines with J gene TRBJ1-5, with no clear D. This CDR3 contains 13 residues. Germline CDR1 SNHLY, CDR2 FYNNEI. V was cut by 6 bases and J by 7 bases, with 13 bases left in between. CDR3 DNA sequence: TGTGCCAGCAGCTTCCAAGGAGGGCAGCCCCAGCATTTT. Encoded protein: CASSFQGGQPQHF.

This clonotype was detected many times. The rearrangement joins TRBV9 to TRBJ2-1, with 8 bases identical to TRBD1. The V segment lost 2 bases and the J segment 7 bases; nucleotides outside the gene matches: 8. The CDR3 is 15 amino acids. Looked up from germline, CDR1 is SGDLS and CDR2 is YYNGEE. CDR3 nucleotide sequence: TGTGCCAGCAGCGTCGGACAGGGCGAGTTGAATGAGCAGTTCTTC. This codes for CASSVGQGELNEQFF.

The chain recombines TRBV12-3 or TRBV12-4 with TRBJ2-2; tentatively, D is TRBD1 (6 bases). The CDR3 is 15 residues long. The V gene lost 3 bases and the J gene lost 6 bases, with 14 bases spanning the gap. CDR3 in amino acids: CASSLGAGVAGELFF. CDR3 sequence (DNA): TGTGCCAGCAGTTTGGGGGCAGGGGTCGCCGGGGAGCTGTTTTTT.

Note on this clonotype: Germline and junction disagree at one end, which may indicate a read error. V usage is TRBV7-9 and J usage is TRBJ2-7, with a tentative D call TRBD1 (6 bases). Germline V gene lookup returns CDR1 SEHNR and CDR2 FQNEAQ (reference sequence). CDR3 size: 14 residues. The CDR3 here is CAGSSRGTSYEQYF. CDR3 DNA sequence: TGTGCCGGCAGCTCGAGGGGGACAAGCTACGAGCAGTACTTC.

This rearrangement joins TRBV10-3 to TRBJ2-7; D tentatively fits TRBD1 or TRBD2 (5 bases each). The V gene's germline CDR1 is ENHRY and CDR2 SYGVKD. The ends were cut back, 0 bases at V and 6 bases at J, with 9 bases in the middle. The CDR3 has 13 amino acids. The CDR3, as DNA: TGTGCCATCAGTGAGTCGACGGGACGCGAGCAGTACTTC. Translation: CAISESTGREQYF.

The chain uses TRBV2 and TRBJ2-2, with D hard to call. Trimming stripped 9 bases from V and 4 bases from J, with 9 bases between. The germline CDR1 and CDR2 sequences are SNHLY and FYNNEI. The CDR3 totals 12 residues. CDR3 protein: CASNRSTGELFF. The CDR3 nucleotides are TGTGCCAGTAATCGCAGCACCGGGGAGCTGTTTTTT.

This clonotype has ten or more counts. V usage is TRBV6-5 and J usage is TRBJ1-6; 11 nucleotides agree with TRBD1. The CDR3 consists of 15 residues. Losses at the gene ends were 2 bases for V and 8 bases for J; bases not matched to a gene: 2. CDR1 is MNHEY, CDR2 SVGAGI, per germline. CDR3 DNA: TGTGCCAGCAGTTACGGGGACAGGGGGTATTCACCCCTCCACTTT. Protein: CASSYGDRGYSPLHF.

This clonotype showed up just once. Mismatch with germline at one junction end may stem from a read error. The chain is built from TRBV20-1 and TRBJ1-2; D is uncertain. CDR1 is DFQATT, CDR2 SNEGSKA, per germline (reference sequence). The CDR3 has 10 amino acids. CDR3 DNA: TGCGGTGCCCGTTGGGATGGCTACACCTTC. Translated, it gives CGARWDGYTF.

The CDR3 DNA sequence: TGCGCCAGTGGAACAGGGGGCCTGGAGACCCAGTACTTC. Translating gives CASGTGGLETQYF. The chain has TRBV5-1 and TRBJ2-5, with 9 bases that match TRBD1. The CDR3 is 13 amino acids. Trimming took 8 bases from V and 5 from J; bases not matched to a gene: 7. Germline V CDR1 and CDR2: SGHRS, YFSETQ.

The chain joins TRBV20-1 to TRBJ2-5, with 7 positions matching TRBD2. Per germline, CDR1 DFQATT and CDR2 SNEGSKA (reference sequence). The CDR3 length is 18 residues. After removal of 2 bases from V and 0 bases from J, the junction contained 15 bases not matched to a gene. The CDR3 region is CSARLRWGSGSNQETQYF. The DNA for the CDR3 is TGCAGTGCTAGACTTCGGTGGGGTAGCGGGTCAAACCAAGAGACCCAGTACTTC.

This chain joins TRBV7-9 and TRBJ2-5; no clear D. V shed 4 bases and J shed 2 bases, with 14 bases lying between them. The CDR3 is 15 amino acids. Germline lookup yields CDR1 SEHNR and CDR2 FQNEAQ (reference sequence). The CDR3 DNA follows: TGTGCCAGCAGCTCACCCGAGGTGCTACAAGAGACCCAGTACTTC. It codes for CASSSPEVLQETQYF.

This chain links TRBV19 with TRBJ2-6, with D perhaps given as TRBD1 or TRBD2 (5 bases each). The V end lost 5 bases, the J end lost 4 bases, and 12 bases lay between the germline ends. The germline V gene encodes CDR1 LNHDA and CDR2 SQIVND (reference sequence). CDR3 size: 15 residues. The CDR3 loop is CASSAEGPGANVLTF. The DNA for the CDR3 is TGTGCCAGTAGTGCCGAGGGGCCAGGGGCCAACGTCCTGACTTTC.